The 24 T cell receptor delta chains below were found in one sample sequenced in a study of gamma-delta T cells after stem cell transplantation. TCRdb repeated clone calling on the RT-PCR reads with CATT. The profile shows approximately 3,000 delta-chain clones, approximately 8.8% of them singletons. What was sequenced was gamma-delta T cells. The receptor set was obtained from a human donor. It is not recorded whose cells these are; they may come from a transplant donor.

As regards this clone: This likely reflects a read error, since a far larger clone is one base away. Other DNA sequences in the sample encode the same CDR3. The chain combines TRDV2 with TRDJ2; TRDD3 matches at 9 bases. The V gene's germline CDR1 is GEAIGNYY and CDR2 EKD. The length of the CDR3 is 15 residues. Unmatched junction bases numbered 0, after V lost 1 base and J lost 1 base. The CDR3 loop reads CACDTLGDLTAQLFF. DNA for the CDR3: TGTGCCTGTGACACACTGGGGGATTTGACAGCACAACTCTTCTTT.

This clone was detected a few times. The chain couples TRDV1 to TRDJ1, with 10 bases identical to TRDD3. This CDR3 has 20 residues. Germline CDR1 and CDR2: TSWWSYY and QGS. The trim removed 2 bases at V and 0 bases at J, leaving 15 bases unmatched. Here the CDR3 DNA reads TGTGCTCTTGGGGAATTACCCCAGAGCTTTACTGGGGGATACACCGATAAACTCATCTTT. Its translation: CALGELPQSFTGGYTDKLIF.

This clone was recorded a few times. TCRdb's protein for this DNA is that of a much larger clone and differs from the translation at residue 4, likely a read error; the protein shown is the DNA translation. As DNA, the CDR3 is TGTGCCTGTGGCATACTGGGGGATACAGCACAACTCTTCTTT. Protein sequence: CACGILGDTAQLFF. V usage is TRDV2 and J usage is TRDJ2, with TRDD3 identical over 10 bases. The CDR3 extends over 14 amino acids. V gave up 5 bases and J gave up 5 bases; unmatched junction bases: 4. CDR1 GEAIGNYY and CDR2 EKD come from the germline V gene.

Points on this clone: A read error is the likely source, as a far larger clone sits one nucleotide away. This rearrangement joins TRDV2 to TRDJ2; the D gene is possibly TRDD3 (6 bases). Germline-derived CDR1 and CDR2 are GEAIGNYY and EKD. The CDR3 has 16 residues. Trimming pared 0 bases from V and 7 bases from J, leaving 17 bases between. The CDR3: CACDTTAGGRKAQLFF. The CDR3 DNA sequence: TGTGCCTGTGACACCACGGCCGGGGGACGGAAAGCACAACTCTTCTTT.

By share, this clone ranks as medium-sized. Other DNA sequences in this specimen translate into the identical CDR3. The genes are TRDV1 and TRDJ1; 13 positions match TRDD3. V dropped 2 bases and J dropped 0; count of bases not matched to a gene: 15. The CDR3 spans 21 residues. Germline V gene data show CDR1 as TSWWSYY and CDR2 as QGS. This CDR3 reads CALGECGSPTGGYANTDKLIF. CDR3 DNA sequence: TGTGCTCTTGGGGAATGTGGCTCCCCCACTGGGGGATACGCCAACACCGATAAACTCATCTTT.

This clone has just a few counts. The protein recorded in TCRdb matches a much larger clone and deviates from this DNA's translation at residue 8, suggesting a read error; the protein here is obtained by translating the DNA. This chain joins TRDV2 and TRDJ1, with unresolved D. Trimming pared 5 bases from V and 0 bases from J, leaving 12 bases between. The CDR3 extends over 14 amino acids. Germline CDR1 is GEAIGNYY and CDR2 is EKD. This CDR3 is CACAPGPHTDKLIF. Written as DNA, the CDR3 is TGTGCCTGTGCTCCTGGACCGCACACCGATAAACTCATCTTT.

As to this clone: Given a much more abundant clone one base away, this may be a read error. The chain carries TRDV2 and TRDJ1; 10 positions match TRDD3. CDR1 and CDR2 from the germline V gene are GEAIGNYY and EKD. CDR3 length: 20 amino acids. In nucleotides, the CDR3 is TGTGCCTGTGACACCTACGGCTTCAGTGCACTGGGGGATTATACCGTTAAACTCATCTTT. Its protein product is CACDTYGFSALGDYTVKLIF.

This clone was found a few times. The likely explanation is a read error, given a far larger clone one base away. V and J are TRDV2 and TRDJ2; the match to TRDD3 covers 12 bases. This CDR3 region has 16 residues. CDR1 and CDR2 from the germline V gene are GEAIGNYY and EKD. The CDR3 DNA reads TGTGCCTGTGATATACTGGGGGATACAGGGGCAGCACAACCCTTCTTT. Translation: CACDILGDTGAAQPFF.

In this sample, this clone turned up a few times. With a far larger clone one base away, a read error is the likely cause. Other nucleotide sequences from this sample produce the same CDR3. V is TRDV2 and J is TRDJ1, with 13 nucleotides matching TRDD3. CDR1 and CDR2 from the germline V gene are GEAIGNYY and EKD. The CDR3 runs to 18 residues. CDR3 bases: TGTGCCTGCGACACCGACGACTGGGGGATACGCGAAACCGATAAACTCATCTTT. It specifies CACDTDDWGIRETDKLIF.

This clone appeared a few times. A far more abundant clone sits one base away, making this likely a read error. The chain couples TRDV2 to TRDJ3; 8 nucleotides line up with TRDD3. CDR1 is GEAIGNYY, CDR2 EKD, per germline. The length of the CDR3 is 20 residues. The CDR3 loop reads CACDTVKRLGIPYHTRQTFF. As DNA, the CDR3 is TGTGCCTGTGACACCGTGAAGAGACTGGGGATACCCTACCACACCCGACAGACGTTTTTC.

This clone has more than one count but fewer than ten. A far larger clone is just one base off, so this is likely a read error. In the same sample, other DNA sequences code for this CDR3. The V and J genes are TRDV2 and TRDJ2; 9 bases match TRDD3. In germline, CDR1 is GEAIGNYY, CDR2 EKD. Trimming at V came to 7 bases and at J to 1 base, leaving 6 bases not matched to a gene. CDR3 length: 15 residues. Written as DNA, the CDR3 is TGTGCCTGCGACGTACTGGGGGATTTGACAGCACAACTCTTCTTT. It translates to CACDVLGDLTAQLFF.

Sample share makes this clone medium-sized. The chain combines TRDV1 with TRDJ1, with 7 nucleotides matching TRDD3. Germline trimming cut 0 bases from V and 0 bases from J; bases unmatched to any gene: 19. This CDR3 has 21 amino acids. Germline V lookup: CDR1 TSWWSYY, CDR2 QGS. The CDR3 loop reads CALGELFRGYYPLSYTDKLIF. The CDR3 DNA follows: TGTGCTCTTGGGGAACTATTCAGGGGATATTACCCTCTTTCGTACACCGATAAACTCATCTTT.

A few counts support this clone. Given a far larger clone just one base away, this is likely a sequencing read error. V and J are TRDV2 and TRDJ3; 11 nucleotides match TRDD3. V shed 0 bases, J shed 2 bases, and the junction held 5 bases outside the gene matches. Per germline, CDR1 GEAIGNYY and CDR2 EKD. The CDR3 loop spans 19 amino acids. DNA for the CDR3: TGTGCCTGTGACACCGTACTGGGGGATAGCCCCTGGGACACCCGACAGATGTTTTTC. This translates into CACDTVLGDSPWDTRQMFF.

This clone was found a few times. It is likely a read error: a sequence one base away is far more abundant. The V call is TRDV2, the J call TRDJ1; the match to TRDD3 covers 9 bases. CDR1 and CDR2 (germline): GEAIGNYY, EKD. With V trimmed by 3 bases and J by 1 base, 5 bases remained unmatched. This CDR3 is built from 15 residues. The CDR3, as DNA: TGTGCCTGTGACCCCTGGGGGATTGGCACCGATAAACTCATCTTT. Protein sequence: CACDPWGIGTDKLIF.

The V call is TRDV1, the J call TRDJ1, with 12 bases fitting TRDD3. Germline CDR1 reads TSWWSYY; CDR2 reads QGS. CDR3 length equals 20 residues. The ends lost 1 base at V and 4 bases at J; junction bases unmatched: 16. CDR3 protein: CALGEPAPIILGDTVDKLIF. The DNA for the CDR3 is TGTGCTCTTGGGGAACCCGCCCCAATTATACTGGGGGATACCGTCGATAAACTCATCTTT.

The V call is TRDV2, the J call TRDJ3; 11 nucleotides agree with TRDD3. The CDR3 has 20 amino acids. V was pared by 0 bases and J by 0 bases, with 6 bases of the junction left unmatched. CDR1 and CDR2 (germline): GEAIGNYY, EKD. DNA for the CDR3: TGTGCCTGTGACACCTGGGGCACTGGGGGATACTCCTGGGACACCCGACAGATGTTTTTC. Amino acids: CACDTWGTGGYSWDTRQMFF.

In its sample, this clone is large. This sample also contains other DNA sequences that code for the same CDR3. The CDR3: CACDPAGRGDLGTTAQLFF. As DNA, the CDR3 is TGTGCCTGTGACCCCGCAGGCCGGGGGGACCTGGGGACGACAGCACAACTCTTCTTT. The rearrangement uses TRDV2 and TRDJ2; the D gene is possibly TRDD3 (6 bases). This CDR3 has 19 residues. In germline, CDR1 is GEAIGNYY, CDR2 EKD. Trimming shortened V by 3 bases and J by 4 bases, and 26 bases separated the two germline ends.

This clone was detected only a few times. The chain carries TRDV3 and TRDJ1; D assignment may be TRDD2 or TRDD3 (8 bases each). In germline, CDR1 is TVYSNPD, CDR2 GDNSRS (reference sequence). This CDR3 contains 20 residues. V lost 1 base and J lost 0, with 30 bases in between. This chain's CDR3 is CAFKPLPNNLDWGYTDKLIF. The CDR3 bases are TGTGCCTTTAAGCCCCTTCCTAATAATCTCGACTGGGGGTACACCGATAAACTCATCTTT.

The sample holds a few counts of this clone. Since a far larger clone is one base different, this is likely a read error. The rearrangement links TRDV2 to TRDJ1; no reliable D call. The CDR3 has 14 amino acids. CDR1 and CDR2 (germline): GEAIGNYY, EKD. Deletions cut 1 base from V and 0 bases from J, with 8 bases between. CDR3 DNA: TGTGCCTGTGACACACTGAGGGACACCGATAAACTCATCTTT. Translated: CACDTLRDTDKLIF.

This clone appeared a few times. A far larger clone lies a single base away; this is likely a read error. The V and J genes are TRDV2 and TRDJ3; unclear D gene. The V gene's germline CDR1 is GEAIGNYY and CDR2 EKD. This CDR3 contains 19 residues. Trimming removed 2 bases from V and 0 bases from J, with 16 bases in between. CDR3 sequence (DNA): TGTGCCTGTGACAGGGAGTACCGAGGTGACTCCTGGGACACCCGACAGATGTTTTTC. This translates into CACDREYRGDSWDTRQMFF.

With regard to this clone: A much more abundant neighbour one base away suggests this may be a read error. This chain joins TRDV2 and TRDJ1; 11 nucleotides align to TRDD3. Per germline, CDR1 GEAIGNYY and CDR2 EKD. The CDR3 is 20 residues long. V was clipped by 0 bases and J by 2 bases; unmatched bases: 16. In DNA form, the CDR3 reads TGTGCCTGTGACACCGCTATCCAGAACTGGGGGATATCCCCTACCGATAAACTCATCTTT. It translates to CACDTAIQNWGISPTDKLIF.

This clone is classed as medium-sized (0.01 to 0.1%). V usage is TRDV1 and J usage is TRDJ1, with 7 bases aligning to TRDD3. In germline, CDR1 is TSWWSYY, CDR2 QGS. Trimming at V came to 5 bases and at J to 0 bases, leaving 18 bases not matched to a gene. This CDR3 is built from 19 residues. In DNA, the CDR3 is TGTGCTCTTGGGAAATGTAAGACGGGGTTCGGGGGATACACCGATAAACTCATCTTT. It translates to CALGKCKTGFGGYTDKLIF.

This clone rates as medium-sized (0.01 to 0.1%). The chain employs TRDV2 and TRDJ3, with 7 bases identical to TRDD3. After removal of 3 bases from V and 0 bases from J, the junction contained 7 bases not matched to a gene. Looked up from germline, CDR1 is GEAIGNYY and CDR2 is EKD. The CDR3 extends over 18 amino acids. CDR3 DNA sequence: TGTGCCTGTGACGTACTGGGGCCCAACTCCTGGGACACCCGACAGATGTTTTTC. Amino acids: CACDVLGPNSWDTRQMFF.

A note on this clone: Since a far larger clone is one base different, this is likely a read error. V is TRDV2 and J is TRDJ1; D gene unclear. This CDR3 contains 16 residues. Germline CDR1 reads GEAIGNYY; CDR2 reads EKD. Here the CDR3 DNA reads TGTGCCTGTGGCACCGGGGCCCCACAAATGGCCGATAAACTCATCTTT. The encoded protein is CACGTGAPQMADKLIF.